This TCR beta chain appears in the sequencing data of a study of cytomegalovirus exposure and HLA in healthy donors. Study-wide results and caveats: The study designated over 150 TCR beta chains cytomegalovirus-associated.

Of note for this clone: Its antigen is unidentified.

Profiling relied on immunoSEQ multiplex PCR, and the TCRdb table lists in-frame clones only, not all of them. The repertoire includes about 240,000 clones, approximately 83% of them detected once, and around 1.2% sits in the top ten. V was cut by 3 bases and J by 0 bases, with 9 bases left in between. This CDR3 spans 14 amino acids. Germline V CDR1 and CDR2: WNHNN, SYGVQD (reference sequence). The origin of this receptor is a woman aged 25 to 39 in good health and CMV-seropositive. This chain uses TRBV10-1 with TRBJ2-7; no clear D gene. The specimen sequenced was PBMCs. The CDR3 sequence is CASSDKESSYEQYF. The CDR3, as DNA: TGCGCCAGCAGTGACAAGGAGAGCTCCTACGAGCAGTACTTC.